Listed here is a single TCR beta chain. Its recognized antigen is unknown. Base qualities are not recorded, but no much larger clone differs from it by a single base. This sample is drawn from a study of blood T cell repertoires in COVID-19 (dated by TCRdb to about 2020). Context from the whole study: The collaborator samples originated in the United States, Italy and Spain and spanned the acute and convalescent phases of COVID-19. The prospective study material was composed of cDNA or gDNA derived from T cells, B-cell-depleted T cells, or PBMCs. Deeply sampled blood TCRbeta repertoires from subjects exposed to, actively infected with, or recovered from COVID-19 were included in the dataset. The repertoires were made available in a free public database intended to serve as a resource for research on the immune response to SARS-CoV-2. Samples came from the ongoing ImmuneRACE study (first 160 participants) plus 1,254 subjects from 6 global collaborators. Nearly every sample came with metadata listing a de-identified subject ID, COVID-19 status, age in years and sex. Where available, HLA class I and class II types were taken from metadata supplied by the sample provider and were not determined by assay-based typing.

Another Seattle source contributed samples from volunteer blood donors who had recovered from COVID-19. Whole blood was collected in K2EDTA tubes by collaborating institutions according to the institutions' own protocols. For TCRbeta analysis, collaborators shipped samples as frozen whole blood, isolated PBMCs, or DNA extracted from either of those sample types. Reading the germline V gene gives CDR1 ENHRY and CDR2 SYGVKD. The CDR3 has 16 amino acids, counting the end cysteine and phenylalanine. Just the 48-base CDR3 DNA is kept, in frame starting at base 1. The germline V and J ends show losses of 0 bases and 7 bases respectively, and no gene match explains 2 bases of the junction. General conclusions and limits of the study: The quantity of clinical and demographic metadata differed by source and by participant and was supplied without curation.

TCRbeta CDR3 regions were amplified from genomic DNA by means of the immunoSEQ Assay, a bias-controlled multiplex PCR. Turning to the authors' computational methods: The number of nucleated cells in each sample was estimated by amplification of reference gene primers within the assay. To quantify the absolute abundance of each unique TCRbeta CDR3 rearrangement, sequence reads were collapsed and filtered. Productive Simpson clonality was computed per sample as the square root of Simpson's diversity index over productive rearrangements. The table comes from immuneACCESS by way of TCRdb, which keeps in-frame sequences with V and J called. Part of the clones is missing from these tables; in studies checked, under half for an unresolved V gene and the rest for unknown reasons. From that table come the V and J calls and clone size; the DNA was used to work out D and trimming. Counted in this sample were almost 250,000 clones; roughly nine tenths of them appeared once. The ten largest clones add up to 1.5% to 2% of the sample.

The chain joins TRBV10-3 to TRBJ2-1, with 14 bases in between that match TRBD2. The sequencing input was peripheral blood. The source is an older woman who had recovered from COVID-19. CDR3 protein: CAISESGLAGANEQFF. The nucleotides read TGTGCCATCAGTGAGTCGGGACTAGCGGGGGCTAATGAGCAGTTCTTC.